One sample yielded the 22 T cell receptor beta chains listed below, sequenced in a study of cytomegalovirus exposure and HLA in healthy donors (dated by TCRdb to the late 2010s). Library preparation employed the immunoSEQ multiplex PCR assay. For the multiplex PCR, a mixture combining 60 forward primers for TCR Vbeta segments and 13 reverse primers for TCR Jbeta segments was used. The clones in this table, taken by TCRdb from immuneACCESS, are in-frame only. Not every clone is retained; where verified, under half of the shortfall comes from an unresolved V gene, and the cause of the rest is unknown. This sample comprises 200,000 to 250,000 clones, 85% to 90% of them detected only once. The ten largest account for less than 1.2% of the sample. The sequenced sample consisted of PBMCs. Receptors originate from a woman between 18 and 29 years old in good health and CMV-seronegative.

The chain recombines TRBV6-5 with TRBJ1-1, with D possibly being TRBD1 (6 bases). The germline gives CDR1 MNHEY, CDR2 SVGAGI. Deletions cut 4 bases from V and 3 bases from J, with 9 bases between. This CDR3 has 13 residues. The CDR3 coding sequence is TGTGCCAGCAGTTCAGGGGCCTACACTGAAGCTTTCTTT. Its translation: CASSSGAYTEAFF.

The V call is TRBV5-5, the J call TRBJ1-1; TRBD1 might be the D (5 bases). Trimming removed 1 base from V and 0 bases from J, with 13 bases in between. Germline V CDR1 and CDR2: SGHKS, YYEKEE (reference sequence). This CDR3 comprises 16 residues. The CDR3 DNA follows: TGTGCCAGCAGCTTGTCCCAGGGCGGAATGAACACTGAAGCTTTCTTT. This encodes CASSLSQGGMNTEAFF.

The J gene is TRBJ2-3, the V gene TRBV10-1; D gene uncertain. The germline V gene encodes CDR1 WNHNN and CDR2 SYGVQD (reference sequence). Trimming took 7 bases from V and 1 from J, leaving 9 bases between them. The CDR3 consists of 13 residues. CDR3 nucleotide sequence: TGCGCCAGCACCCCTGGAGGCACAGATACGCAGTATTTT. Translation gives CASTPGGTDTQYF.

This clone has just one count. V and J are TRBV2 and TRBJ1-3; D uncertain. V was trimmed by 4 bases and J by 4 bases, leaving 8 bases between them. Per the germline V gene, CDR1 is SNHLY and CDR2 is FYNNEI. CDR3 length: 13 amino acids. CDR3: CASSGLQGNTIYF. CDR3 DNA: TGTGCCAGCAGTGGTCTACAGGGAAACACCATATATTTT.

The rearrangement joins TRBV9 to TRBJ2-3; 7 nucleotides align to TRBD2. The CDR3 runs 16 residues. J was trimmed by 2 bases and V by 4 bases; bases with no gene match: 10. Germline CDR1 SGDLS, CDR2 YYNGEE. The CDR3 loop reads CASSSPREPITDTQYF. The CDR3 DNA follows: TGTGCCAGCAGCTCACCGCGGGAGCCGATCACAGATACGCAGTATTTT.

The chain joins TRBV7-2 to TRBJ1-2; TRBD1 matches 9 bases. From germline, CDR1 is SGHTA and CDR2 FQGNSA. The CDR3 has 15 amino acids. V dropped 5 bases and J dropped 7; count of bases not matched to a gene: 11. CDR3 sequence reads: CASSRAGTGLTGYTF. CDR3 DNA: TGTGCCAGCAGCAGAGCCGGGACAGGGTTAACTGGCTACACCTTC. The full variable domain, in which reference TRBV7-2 and TRBJ1-2 provide the parts outside the CDR3, is GAGVSQSPSNKVTEKGKDVELRCDPISGHTALYWYRQSLGQGLEFLIYFQGNSAPDKSGLPSDRFSAERTGGSVSTLTIQRTQQEDSAVYLCASSRAGTGLTGYTFGSGTRLTVV.

This chain links TRBV18 with TRBJ2-4; 10 bases fit TRBD1. The V gene end was trimmed by 0 bases and the J gene end by 8 bases; junction bases not matched to a gene: 4. Per the germline V gene, CDR1 is KGHSH and CDR2 is LQKENI. This CDR3 spans 15 amino acids. The CDR3 region has the DNA TGTGCCAGCTCACCACCCGGGACAGGGGAGGACATTCAGTACTTC. It translates to CASSPPGTGEDIQYF.

Here the CDR3 reads CATSNLAYGYTF. CDR3 DNA: TGTGCCACCAGCAATTTAGCATATGGCTACACCTTC. J is TRBJ1-2 and V is TRBV15, with D unclear. The V end lost 4 bases, the J end lost 5 bases, and 8 bases lay between the germline ends. CDR1 LNHNV and CDR2 YYDKDF come from the germline V gene (reference sequence). The CDR3 spans 12 residues.

This sequence joins TRBV11-3 and TRBJ2-3; 13 nucleotides match TRBD2. The V gene end was trimmed by 5 bases and the J gene end by 5 bases; junction bases not matched to a gene: 1. Germline V gives CDR1 SGHNT, CDR2 YENEEA. This CDR3 is built from 14 residues. The CDR3 nucleotides read TGTGCCAGCAGCAGACTAGCGGGAGGAGATACGCAGTATTTT. It yields the protein CASSRLAGGDTQYF. The variable domain in full, completed from reference TRBV11-3 and TRBJ2-3, reads EAGVVQSPRYKIIEKKQPVAFWCNPISGHNTLYWYLQNLGQGPELLIRYENEEAVDDSQLPKDRFSAERLKGVDSTLKIQPAELGDSAVYLCASSRLAGGDTQYFGPGTRLTVL.

The chain carries TRBV7-4 and TRBJ2-5; D unclear. V lost 9 bases and J lost 5, with 13 bases in between. Germline V gene lookup returns CDR1 SGHVT and CDR2 SQSDAQ. CDR3 length: 12 amino acids. The CDR3 loop is CARTIHRETQYF. DNA of the CDR3: TGTGCCAGGACAATACACCGGGAGACCCAGTACTTC.

The chain carries TRBV19 and TRBJ1-1; no clear D gene. V lost 7 bases and J lost 1, with 4 bases in between. This CDR3 spans 11 amino acids. Germline values: CDR1 LNHDA, CDR2 SQIVND (reference sequence). This CDR3 reads CASNRNTEAFF. In nucleotides, the CDR3 is TGTGCCAGTAACAGGAACACTGAAGCTTTCTTT.

V gene TRBV11-3 combines with J gene TRBJ2-1; TRBD1 aligns across 7 bases. Per germline, CDR1 SGHNT and CDR2 YENEEA. J lost 6 bases, V lost 5 bases, and 7 bases had no gene match. The CDR3 loop spans 14 amino acids. This chain's CDR3 is CASSIGTALNEQFF. The CDR3 DNA reads TGTGCCAGCAGCATCGGGACAGCCCTCAATGAGCAGTTCTTC. The full variable domain, with the rest looked up from reference TRBV11-3 and TRBJ2-1, is EAGVVQSPRYKIIEKKQPVAFWCNPISGHNTLYWYLQNLGQGPELLIRYENEEAVDDSQLPKDRFSAERLKGVDSTLKIQPAELGDSAVYLCASSIGTALNEQFFGPGTRLTVL.

The rearrangement joins TRBV18 to TRBJ2-5; 15 nucleotides agree with TRBD2. V dropped 3 bases and J dropped 4; count of bases not matched to a gene: 3. CDR3 length: 16 amino acids. Germline V gene sequence: CDR1 KGHSH, CDR2 LQKENI. The CDR3 region has the DNA TGTGCCAGCTCACCGGGACTAGCGGGGGGTCGAGAGACCCAGTACTTC. It translates to CASSPGLAGGRETQYF.

This chain uses TRBV9 with TRBJ1-1; no firm D call. This CDR3 has 15 amino acids. Germline V gene data show CDR1 as SGDLS and CDR2 as YYNGEE. The V end was cut by 1 base, the J end by 1 base, with 11 bases between. The CDR3 protein is CASSVFASGNTEAFF. The CDR3 DNA sequence: TGTGCCAGCAGCGTATTTGCGTCGGGGAACACTGAAGCTTTCTTT.

This chain connects TRBV4-3 to TRBJ2-7; tentatively, D is TRBD2 (6 bases). CDR3 length: 16 amino acids. V was clipped by 1 base and J by 3 bases, with 16 bases between them. CDR1 is LGHNA and CDR2 is YSLEER in the germline V gene. Written as DNA, the CDR3 is TGCGCCAGCAGCCAAGGAGGTAGCGGAACCTTCTACGAGCAGTACTTC. This codes for CASSQGGSGTFYEQYF.

In its sample, this clone was seen once. The chain links TRBV25-1 to TRBJ2-7; 10 bases are shared with TRBD2. The CDR3 is 15 residues long. CDR1 is MGHDK and CDR2 is SYGVNS in the germline V gene. After removal of 6 bases from V and 6 bases from J, the junction contained 11 bases not matched to a gene. CDR3 in amino acids: CASREDSGGSAEQYF. Here the CDR3 DNA reads TGTGCCAGCAGAGAGGATAGCGGGGGGAGTGCCGAGCAGTACTTC.

CDR3 sequence: CASSFGGGDKNIQYF. Here the CDR3 DNA reads TGTGCCAGCAGCTTTGGCGGGGGGGACAAAAACATTCAGTACTTC. The V and J genes are TRBV5-4 and TRBJ2-4; 9 bases agree with TRBD2. The germline V gene encodes CDR1 SGHNT and CDR2 YYREEE (reference sequence). The CDR3 extends over 15 amino acids. Losses at the gene ends were 2 bases for V and 3 bases for J; bases not matched to a gene: 3.

This clone was seen a handful of times. Different DNA sequences within this sample yield the same CDR3. The genes are TRBV7-2 and TRBJ2-7; D is perhaps TRBD1 (6 bases). This CDR3 comprises 15 residues. Germline CDR1 and CDR2: SGHTA and FQGNSA. Trimming shortened V by 5 bases and J by 3 bases, and 17 bases separated the two germline ends. The CDR3 spells CASSGSGTRSYEQYF. The DNA for the CDR3 is TGTGCCAGCAGCGGTTCCGGGACACGGAGCTACGAGCAGTACTTC. Supplemented by reference TRBV7-2 and TRBJ2-7, the full variable domain reads GAGVSQSPSNKVTEKGKDVELRCDPISGHTALYWYRQSLGQGLEFLIYFQGNSAPDKSGLPSDRFSAERTGGSVSTLTIQRTQQEDSAVYLCASSGSGTRSYEQYFGPGTRLTVT.

This clone was detected once. The CDR3 DNA is TGTGCCAGCAGTGAATGGGGGGGTGGAGGCACAGATACGCAGTATTTT. The encoded protein is CASSEWGGGGTDTQYF. V gene TRBV6-1 combines with J gene TRBJ2-3; TRBD2 aligns across 7 bases. The CDR3 is made up of 16 amino acids. V was clipped by 2 bases and J by 1 base; unmatched bases: 6. The germline V gene encodes CDR1 MNHNS and CDR2 SASEGT.

The chain recombines TRBV2 with TRBJ2-2, with D perhaps TRBD2 (5 bases). Germline loops: CDR1 SNHLY, CDR2 FYNNEI. This CDR3 contains 13 residues. V was trimmed by 7 bases and J by 5 bases, leaving 11 bases between them. The CDR3 DNA follows: TGTGCCAGCATGGGCGGGCGGACCGGGGAGCTGTTTTTT. It specifies CASMGGRTGELFF.

The chain recombines TRBV11-2 with TRBJ1-1; 9 positions agree with TRBD1. The V gene's germline CDR1 is SGHAT and CDR2 FQNNGV. Trimming took 5 bases from V and 4 from J; bases not matched to a gene: 2. The CDR3 is made up of 13 amino acids. The CDR3 region is CASSPTGGTEAFF. In nucleotides, the CDR3 is TGTGCCAGCAGCCCGACAGGGGGCACTGAAGCTTTCTTT.

V and J are TRBV4-3 and TRBJ2-7; TRBD1 aligns across 7 bases. This CDR3 region has 18 residues. Germline trimming cut 0 bases from V and 2 bases from J; bases unmatched to any gene: 13. Germline V gene lookup returns CDR1 LGHNA and CDR2 YSLEER. CDR3 sequence (DNA): TGCGCCAGCAGCCAAGATAGGGGCGAACAGGGGTGGGCCTACGAGCAGTACTTC. It is translated as CASSQDRGEQGWAYEQYF.